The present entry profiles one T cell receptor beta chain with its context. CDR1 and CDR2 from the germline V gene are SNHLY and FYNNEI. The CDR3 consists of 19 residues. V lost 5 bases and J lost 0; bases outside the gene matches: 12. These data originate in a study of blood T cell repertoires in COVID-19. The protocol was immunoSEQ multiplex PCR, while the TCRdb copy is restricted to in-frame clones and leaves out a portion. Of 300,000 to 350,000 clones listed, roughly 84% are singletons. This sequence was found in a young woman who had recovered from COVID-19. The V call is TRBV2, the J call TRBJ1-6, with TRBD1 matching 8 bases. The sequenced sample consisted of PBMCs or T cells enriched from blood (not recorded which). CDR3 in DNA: TGTGCCAGCAGTTTACCAGGACAGGGTTGGAGCTCCTATAATTCACCCCTCCACTTT. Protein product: CASSLPGQGWSSYNSPLHF.